The rows below give T cell receptor beta chains drawn from one sample of a study of shared clonotypes between healthy human individuals. Using immunoSEQ multiplex PCR, the repertoire was profiled, and TCRdb retains in-frame clones only, with some absent. The sample contains 500,000 to 650,000 clones, around 78% of which appear only once. The sequenced sample consisted of PBMCs. The receptors come from a woman aged 40 to 49 in good health. Some clones in this sample may be carry-over from other donors' samples. CDR3s include the opening cysteine and the closing phenylalanine or tryptophan. Fields, in order: clone size, V gene, D gene, J gene, CDR3 DNA, CDR3 protein. The D gene is left open where the match is weak. Clone size, where shown, is once, few, many, or a class for clones that have expanded.

clone size: once; V gene: TRBV5-1; D gene: NA; J gene: TRBJ1-5; CDR3 DNA: TGCGCCAGCAGCTTAGACGGGGGGGCCTGGCAGCCCCAGCATTTT; CDR3 protein: CASSLDGGAWQPQHF
clone size: NA; V gene: TRBV9; D gene: NA; J gene: TRBJ2-5; CDR3 DNA: TGTGCCAGCAGTCCAACCAGCCGAGTTGAAGAGACCCAGTACTTC; CDR3 protein: CASSPTSRVEETQYF
clone size: NA; V gene: TRBV29-1; D gene: NA; J gene: TRBJ2-5; CDR3 DNA: TGCAGCGTTGAAATCCCAATGGGCCAAGAGACCCAGTACTTC; CDR3 protein: CSVEIPMGQETQYF
clone size: NA; V gene: TRBV28; D gene: NA; J gene: TRBJ2-5; CDR3 DNA: TGTGCCAGCAGCCGCGACTTGAAAGAGACCCAGTACTTC; CDR3 protein: CASSRDLKETQYF
clone size: NA; V gene: TRBV11-2; D gene: TRBD2; J gene: TRBJ2-3; CDR3 DNA: TGTGCCAGCAGCTTACGAGGGCTAGCGGGAGGGAAAAGCACAGATACGCAGTATTTT; CDR3 protein: CASSLRGLAGGKSTDTQYF
clone size: few; V gene: TRBV7-2; D gene: NA; J gene: TRBJ2-5; CDR3 DNA: TGTGCCAGCAGCGGAGACTCGGGGGCAAAGTACTTC; CDR3 protein: CASSGDSGAKYF
clone size: few; V gene: TRBV2; D gene: TRBD1; J gene: TRBJ1-6; CDR3 DNA: TGTGCCAGCACCGGACGAGACAGGGGTGTTAATTCACCCCTCCACTTT; CDR3 protein: CASTGRDRGVNSPLHF
clone size: NA; V gene: TRBV4-1; D gene: TRBD2; J gene: TRBJ2-4; CDR3 DNA: TGCGCCAGCAGCCAAGCGGGACTAGCGGTAACCAAAAACATTCAGTACTTC; CDR3 protein: CASSQAGLAVTKNIQYF
clone size: NA; V gene: TRBV10-2; D gene: NA; J gene: TRBJ1-5; CDR3 DNA: TGCGCCAGCAGTGCCAGGGTGGGTCAGCCCCAGCATTTT; CDR3 protein: CASSARVGQPQHF
clone size: NA; V gene: TRBV27; D gene: NA; J gene: TRBJ2-3; CDR3 DNA: TGTGCCAGCAGGGGATGGGGCACAGATACGCAGTATTTT; CDR3 protein: CASRGWGTDTQYF
clone size: once; V gene: TRBV19; D gene: NA; J gene: TRBJ1-3; CDR3 DNA: TGTGCCAGTAGTATTTCTCGGGGCTCTGGAAACACCATATATTTT; CDR3 protein: CASSISRGSGNTIYF
clone size: NA; V gene: TRBV6-1; D gene: TRBD1; J gene: TRBJ1-5; CDR3 DNA: TGTGCCAGCAGTGAAGACAGGGGAGCTCAGCCCCAGCATTTT; CDR3 protein: CASSEDRGAQPQHF
clone size: NA; V gene: TRBV7-2; D gene: NA; J gene: TRBJ2-1; CDR3 DNA: TGTGCCAGCAGTCCCCGAGACAGCTCCTACAATGAGCAGTTCTTC; CDR3 protein: CASSPRDSSYNEQFF
clone size: NA; V gene: TRBV2; D gene: NA; J gene: TRBJ1-2; CDR3 DNA: TGTGCCAGCACCGATGGGGTAGGGGGAGATGGCTACACCTTC; CDR3 protein: CASTDGVGGDGYTF
clone size: NA; V gene: TRBV18; D gene: TRBD2; J gene: TRBJ2-7; CDR3 DNA: TGTGCCAGCTCAGAGACAGCGGGAAGGTACGAGCAGTACTTC; CDR3 protein: CASSETAGRYEQYF
clone size: NA; V gene: TRBV6-5; D gene: NA; J gene: TRBJ2-5; CDR3 DNA: TGTGCCAGCAGTCAGGGGGGATTTGGGCAGTACTTC; CDR3 protein: CASSQGGFGQYF
clone size: NA; V gene: TRBV30; D gene: TRBD2; J gene: TRBJ2-3; CDR3 DNA: TGTGCCTGGAGCGCGGGAGGGGGATCAGATACGCAGTATTTT; CDR3 protein: CAWSAGGGSDTQYF
clone size: NA; V gene: TRBV5-1; D gene: NA; J gene: TRBJ1-6; CDR3 DNA: TGCGCCAGCAGCTTGAGCGGGGGCTCTTATTCACCCCTCCACTTT; CDR3 protein: CASSLSGGSYSPLHF
clone size: few; V gene: TRBV28; D gene: NA; J gene: TRBJ1-1; CDR3 DNA: TGTGCCAGCAGTTTGTGGTTTGCTGAAGCTTTCTTT; CDR3 protein: CASSLWFAEAFF
clone size: NA; V gene: TRBV7-3; D gene: TRBD2; J gene: TRBJ2-1; CDR3 DNA: TGTGCCAGCAGCTTAACTAGCGGGGCCGACTCCTACAATGAGCAGTTCTTC; CDR3 protein: CASSLTSGADSYNEQFF
clone size: NA; V gene: TRBV29-1; D gene: NA; J gene: TRBJ2-6; CDR3 DNA: TGCAGCGTCAAACGAGGGGGTACAGACTCTGGGGCCAACGTCCTGACTTTC; CDR3 protein: CSVKRGGTDSGANVLTF
clone size: NA; V gene: TRBV30; D gene: TRBD1; J gene: TRBJ1-2; CDR3 DNA: TGTGCATGGAGTGTCAACCCACAGGGGACTCGCTATGGCTACACCTTC; CDR3 protein: CAWSVNPQGTRYGYTF
clone size: NA; V gene: TRBV27; D gene: TRBD1; J gene: TRBJ1-1; CDR3 DNA: TGTGCCAGCATTGGGACAGCTCTGAACACTGAAGCTTTCTTT; CDR3 protein: CASIGTALNTEAFF
clone size: many; V gene: TRBV5-1; D gene: TRBD1; J gene: TRBJ1-2; CDR3 DNA: TGCGCCAGCAGCCCATCTCCCGGGACAGCCTATGGCTACACCTTC; CDR3 protein: CASSPSPGTAYGYTF
clone size: few; V gene: TRBV6-1; D gene: TRBD2; J gene: TRBJ2-1; CDR3 DNA: TGTGCCAGCAGTGAATGGTCCTTAGCGGGAGAATGGCAGTTCTTC; CDR3 protein: CASSEWSLAGEWQFF
clone size: NA; V gene: TRBV5-1; D gene: NA; J gene: TRBJ2-7; CDR3 DNA: TGCGCCAGCAGCCAGGGACTCCAATACGAGCAGTACTTC; CDR3 protein: CASSQGLQYEQYF
clone size: NA; V gene: TRBV19; D gene: TRBD2; J gene: TRBJ2-5; CDR3 DNA: TGTGCCAGTAAAGTTAGCGGGCAAGAGACCCAGTACTTC; CDR3 protein: CASKVSGQETQYF
clone size: NA; V gene: TRBV4-2; D gene: NA; J gene: TRBJ2-4; CDR3 DNA: TGTGCCTGCAAAGAGATAGCCAAAAACATTCAGTACTTC; CDR3 protein: CACKEIAKNIQYF
clone size: few; V gene: TRBV5-6; D gene: NA; J gene: TRBJ1-5; CDR3 DNA: TGTGCCAGCAGCTTGGCCAGGGGACAGCCCCAGCATTTT; CDR3 protein: CASSLARGQPQHF
clone size: NA; V gene: TRBV29-1; D gene: NA; J gene: TRBJ1-4; CDR3 DNA: TGCAGCGTTGTGGGCAGGGCAACTAATGAAAAACTGTTTTTT; CDR3 protein: CSVVGRATNEKLFF
clone size: NA; V gene: TRBV19; D gene: NA; J gene: TRBJ1-2; CDR3 DNA: TGTGCCAGTAGTAAACATCTATATGGCTACACCTTC; CDR3 protein: CASSKHLYGYTF
clone size: NA; V gene: TRBV7-2; D gene: NA; J gene: TRBJ1-2; CDR3 DNA: TGTGCCAGCAGCTTAGGGGGCAGGGCGTATGGCTACACCTTC; CDR3 protein: CASSLGGRAYGYTF
clone size: once; V gene: TRBV28; D gene: TRBD2; J gene: TRBJ2-1; CDR3 DNA: TGTGCCAGCCGACTAGCGAGTACCTACAATGAGCAGTTCTTC; CDR3 protein: CASRLASTYNEQFF
clone size: NA; V gene: TRBV29-1; D gene: NA; J gene: TRBJ1-1; CDR3 DNA: TGCAGCGTTGCTGACAGGAGATCGAACACTGAAGCTTTCTTT; CDR3 protein: CSVADRRSNTEAFF
clone size: NA; V gene: TRBV7-2; D gene: NA; J gene: TRBJ1-3; CDR3 DNA: TGTGCCAGCAGTTCCCGATGGGTCTCTGGAAACACCATATATTTT; CDR3 protein: CASSSRWVSGNTIYF
clone size: once; V gene: TRBV5-4; D gene: NA; J gene: TRBJ2-1; CDR3 DNA: TGTGCCAGCAGCTTCCGGTTACAGGGTCGGGGAGATGAGCAGTTCTTC; CDR3 protein: CASSFRLQGRGDEQFF
clone size: NA; V gene: TRBV7-2; D gene: TRBD1; J gene: TRBJ2-7; CDR3 DNA: TGTGCCAGCAGCTTAGCCGGGACAGCTTCCTACGAGCAGTACTTC; CDR3 protein: CASSLAGTASYEQYF
clone size: NA; V gene: TRBV4-1; D gene: NA; J gene: TRBJ2-7; CDR3 DNA: TGCGCCAGCAGCCAAGTCGGGTACAGCTACGAGCAGTACTTC; CDR3 protein: CASSQVGYSYEQYF
clone size: NA; V gene: TRBV9; D gene: TRBD2; J gene: TRBJ2-1; CDR3 DNA: TGTGCCAGCAGCCCGAATCTAGCGGGAGTGGTATATGAGCAGTTCTTC; CDR3 protein: CASSPNLAGVVYEQFF
clone size: NA; V gene: TRBV5-5; D gene: NA; J gene: TRBJ1-2; CDR3 DNA: TGTGCCAGCAGCTTGGGGCAGACCTCCTATGGCTACACCTTC; CDR3 protein: CASSLGQTSYGYTF
clone size: NA; V gene: TRBV5-1; D gene: TRBD2; J gene: TRBJ2-5; CDR3 DNA: TGCGCCAGCAGCTTAGGACTAGCGGGAAACCTCCTCCAAGAGACCCAGTACTTC; CDR3 protein: CASSLGLAGNLLQETQYF
clone size: NA; V gene: TRBV5-1; D gene: NA; J gene: TRBJ2-5; CDR3 DNA: TGCGCCAGCAGCTTGATGACCCAGGGGGAGACCCAGTACTTC; CDR3 protein: CASSLMTQGETQYF
clone size: NA; V gene: TRBV4-2; D gene: TRBD2; J gene: TRBJ2-5; CDR3 DNA: TGTGCCAGCAGCCAGTGGCTAGCGGGAGGGCAGGTAGAGACCCAGTACTTC; CDR3 protein: CASSQWLAGGQVETQYF
clone size: NA; V gene: TRBV5-1; D gene: TRBD2; J gene: TRBJ2-5; CDR3 DNA: TGCGCCAGCAGCACCGGGACTAGCGTAACAGAGACCCAGTACTTC; CDR3 protein: CASSTGTSVTETQYF
clone size: NA; V gene: TRBV14; D gene: NA; J gene: TRBJ2-1; CDR3 DNA: TGTGCCAGCAGCCAAGATCTCAACAGGGTTGAGCAGTTCTTC; CDR3 protein: CASSQDLNRVEQFF